The next 5 T cell receptor beta chains were all read from a single sample in a study of brain T cells in children with intractable seizures. The repertoire was sequenced with immunoSEQ multiplex PCR; TCRdb's copy has only in-frame clones and lacks some. The data contain under 150,000 clones, 85% to 95% of them singletons. Sequencing was performed on peripheral blood, taken at surgery. The receptors come from a boy younger than two with hemimegalencephaly and intractable seizures.

The rearrangement links TRBV5-1 to TRBJ2-7; D is unresolved. Trimming shortened V by 0 bases and J by 5 bases, and 12 bases separated the two germline ends. The CDR3 totals 14 residues. Germline V gene data show CDR1 as SGHRS and CDR2 as YFSETQ. For the CDR3, the DNA is TGCGCCAGCAGCTTGGGCCTCCCCTTCAACGAGCAGTACTTC. This codes for CASSLGLPFNEQYF.

The J gene is TRBJ2-5, the V gene TRBV3-1 (or the pseudogene TRBV3-2); the D gene is possibly TRBD1 (6 bases). V lost 1 base to trimming and J lost 5 bases, with 11 bases between them. The CDR3 consists of 14 residues. From germline, CDR1 is LGHDT and CDR2 YNNKEL (reference sequence). CDR3 bases: TGTGCCAGCAGCCAAGCCAGGGGCGCGGAGACCCAGTACTTC. It is translated as CASSQARGAETQYF.

The chain has TRBV27 and TRBJ1-1, with 10 bases that match TRBD1. Germline CDR1 is MNHEY and CDR2 is SMNVEV (reference sequence). V dropped 4 bases and J dropped 0; count of bases not matched to a gene: 5. The CDR3 length is 16 residues. CDR3 sequence reads: CASSSWTGGLNTEAFF. The CDR3 DNA sequence: TGTGCCAGCAGTTCTTGGACAGGGGGACTGAACACTGAAGCTTTCTTT.

This sequence joins TRBV24-1 and TRBJ2-5, with TRBD1 as a possible D gene (6 bases). V shed 6 bases and J shed 1 base, with 11 bases lying between them. Germline V lookup: CDR1 KGHDR, CDR2 SFDVKD. This CDR3 spans 14 amino acids. CDR3: CATSRADSQETQYF. The CDR3 bases are TGTGCCACCAGTCGGGCGGACAGCCAAGAGACCCAGTACTTC.

Only one count was recorded for this clone. The rearrangement links TRBV30 to TRBJ1-3; D is unresolved. The CDR3 sequence is 14 residues long. Trimming left V 0 bases short and J 4 bases short, with 10 bases between. Germline loops: CDR1 GTSNPN, CDR2 SVGIG (reference sequence). The CDR3 nucleotides are TGTGCCTGGAGTGTGCAGATACAAGGAAACACCATATATTTT. Translated: CAWSVQIQGNTIYF.